Listed here are 11 T cell receptor beta chains from one sample, sequenced in a study of graft-versus-host responses after intestinal transplantation. No antigen has been identified for these receptors. The table came from immunoSEQ multiplex PCR; TCRdb's copy has only in-frame clones and leaves some out. The table records 90,000 to 120,000 clones, about nine tenths of them present only once. The sequencing used unstimulated CD4+ T cells sorted from spleen or lymph node cells, collected before transplant. All receptors come from a human donor who was the organ donor for an intestinal transplant.

The rearrangement uses TRBV5-1 and TRBJ1-1; 9 bases align to TRBD1. The V segment lost 4 bases and the J segment 3 bases; nucleotides outside the gene matches: 4. This CDR3 has 14 amino acids. CDR1 SGHRS and CDR2 YFSETQ come from the germline V gene. Written as DNA, the CDR3 is TGCGCCAGCAGCCCGAGGACAGGGGACACTGAAGCTTTCTTT. Protein: CASSPRTGDTEAFF.

V usage is TRBV28 and J usage is TRBJ1-2; the D is unclear. The length of the CDR3 is 15 residues. Germline values: CDR1 MDHEN, CDR2 SYDVKM. V was pared by 4 bases and J by 1 base, with 13 bases between. The CDR3 protein is CASSYNQRGNYGYTF. The CDR3 DNA sequence: TGTGCCAGCAGTTACAACCAACGGGGTAACTATGGCTACACCTTC.

The CDR3 DNA follows: TGTGCCAGCAGCCTACAGACAGGGAGAACAGATACGCAGTATTTT. This encodes CASSLQTGRTDTQYF. The chain is built from TRBV5-4 and TRBJ2-3; TRBD1 aligns across 7 bases. The CDR3 has 15 amino acids. Germline values: CDR1 SGHNT, CDR2 YYREEE (reference sequence). V gave up 4 bases and J gave up 3 bases; unmatched junction bases: 8. Filled out from reference TRBV5-4 and TRBJ2-3, the complete variable domain reads ETGVTQSPTHLIKTRGQQVTLRCSSQSGHNTVSWYQQALGQGPQFIFQYYREEENGRGNFPPRFSGLQFPNYSSELNVNALELDDSALYLCASSLQTGRTDTQYFGPGTRLTVL.

The chain employs TRBV7-4 and TRBJ1-1; D call uncertain. This CDR3 is built from 13 residues. V shed 3 bases and J shed 5 bases, with 10 bases lying between them. Germline CDR1 SGHVT, CDR2 SQSDAQ. CDR3: CASSLAGNTEAFF. CDR3 nucleotide sequence: TGTGCCAGCAGCTTGGCGGGGAATACTGAAGCTTTCTTT.

The chain links TRBV7-9 to TRBJ2-5, with D hard to call. The CDR3 spans 15 residues. Looked up from germline, CDR1 is SEHNR and CDR2 is FQNEAQ (reference sequence). V was clipped by 2 bases and J by 5 bases, with 15 bases between them. This CDR3 reads CASSLMAGRLETQYF. The CDR3 nucleotides read TGTGCCAGCAGCTTAATGGCAGGCCGGTTGGAGACCCAGTACTTC.

The chain uses TRBV15 and TRBJ2-2; D uncertain. V lost 3 bases, J lost 2 bases, and 22 bases lay in between. The germline CDR1 and CDR2 sequences are LNHNV and YYDKDF (reference sequence). The CDR3 has 19 residues. In DNA form, the CDR3 reads TGTGCCACCAGCAGTGGGATTCCATGGGGTGTTGACAACACCGGGGAGCTGTTTTTT. Its protein product is CATSSGIPWGVDNTGELFF.

V gene TRBV30 combines with J gene TRBJ1-5, with unresolved D. Germline CDR1 GTSNPN, CDR2 SVGIG (reference sequence). Trimming took 3 bases from V and 3 from J, leaving 9 bases between them. This CDR3 contains 13 residues. CDR3 in DNA: TGTGCCTGGAGAAAAGGCGACAATCAGCCCCAGCATTTT. This codes for CAWRKGDNQPQHF.

The gene calls are TRBV19 and TRBJ2-2; no reliable D call. There are 14 residues in the CDR3. The V end lost 1 base, the J end lost 5 bases, and 8 bases lay between the germline ends. Germline CDR1 is LNHDA and CDR2 is SQIVND (reference sequence). The CDR3 nucleotides read TGTGCCAGTAGTATAGTAGGAGCAACCGGGGAGCTGTTTTTT. Encoded protein: CASSIVGATGELFF. Supplemented by reference TRBV19 and TRBJ2-2, the full variable domain reads DGGITQSPKYLFRKEGQNVTLSCEQNLNHDAMYWYRQDPGQGLRLIYYSQIVNDFQKGDIAEGYSVSREKKESFPLTVTSAQKNPTAFYLCASSIVGATGELFFGEGSRLTVL.

The chain uses TRBV5-1 and TRBJ2-3; TRBD1 matches at 10 bases. Trimming at V came to 6 bases and at J to 5 bases, leaving 9 bases not matched to a gene. Germline CDR1 reads SGHRS; CDR2 reads YFSETQ. The CDR3 length is 15 residues. Here the CDR3 DNA reads TGCGCCAGCACCTCCCCCGACAGGGGGCAAGATACGCAGTATTTT. This gives the protein CASTSPDRGQDTQYF.

The chain combines TRBV5-4 with TRBJ2-1; 10 positions agree with TRBD2. The CDR3 totals 15 residues. Germline-derived CDR1 and CDR2 are SGHNT and YYREEE (reference sequence). The ends lost 3 bases at V and 4 bases at J; junction bases unmatched: 4. The CDR3 loop reads CASSYGLAEYNEQFF. DNA of the CDR3: TGTGCCAGCAGCTACGGACTAGCGGAATACAATGAGCAGTTCTTC.

V gene TRBV28 combines with J gene TRBJ2-7; 7 bases map to TRBD1. With V trimmed by 5 bases and J by 2 bases, 6 bases remained unmatched. Germline V gene lookup returns CDR1 MDHEN and CDR2 SYDVKM. The CDR3 is made up of 14 amino acids. The CDR3 region is CASSTPGTAYEQYF. The CDR3 DNA is TGTGCCAGCAGTACGCCCGGGACAGCCTACGAGCAGTACTTC.